The clone carrying this TCR beta chain was seen at least ten times. Its antigen is undetermined. This entry is derived from a study of CD8 T cells in ankylosing spondylitis. Overall study findings and caveats: A subset of motif variants has previously been described in the synovial fluid and blood of reactive arthritis. Disease-associated clones were CD8+ and fairly uncommon in peripheral blood. Reported data indicate significant enrichment of disease-linked clones within matched ankylosing spondylitis synovial fluid. Within ankylosing spondylitis blood, a TCR beta motif made up of under 10 highly homologous variants appeared to be characteristic.

V was clipped by 3 bases and J by 0 bases, with 14 bases between them. The CDR3 covers 17 residues. Quantitative 5'-RACE with molecular barcodes was used to make the TCR beta libraries. In TCRdb, the 5' RACE reads were re-called with MiXCR into one record per CDR3 protein. The repertoire holds 350,000 or so distinct CDR3 sequences, with approximately 8.2% as singletons. The rearrangement joins TRBV12-3 or TRBV12-4 to TRBJ2-2; the D call may be TRBD1 or TRBD2 (5 bases each). The material sequenced was blood, either unsorted or a sorted T cell fraction (not recorded which). This clonotype originated in a male donor with ankylosing spondylitis. CDR3 protein: CASSFRRDGANTGELFF. In nucleotides, the CDR3 is TGTGCCAGCAGTTTTAGAAGGGACGGAGCGAACACCGGGGAGCTGTTTTTT.